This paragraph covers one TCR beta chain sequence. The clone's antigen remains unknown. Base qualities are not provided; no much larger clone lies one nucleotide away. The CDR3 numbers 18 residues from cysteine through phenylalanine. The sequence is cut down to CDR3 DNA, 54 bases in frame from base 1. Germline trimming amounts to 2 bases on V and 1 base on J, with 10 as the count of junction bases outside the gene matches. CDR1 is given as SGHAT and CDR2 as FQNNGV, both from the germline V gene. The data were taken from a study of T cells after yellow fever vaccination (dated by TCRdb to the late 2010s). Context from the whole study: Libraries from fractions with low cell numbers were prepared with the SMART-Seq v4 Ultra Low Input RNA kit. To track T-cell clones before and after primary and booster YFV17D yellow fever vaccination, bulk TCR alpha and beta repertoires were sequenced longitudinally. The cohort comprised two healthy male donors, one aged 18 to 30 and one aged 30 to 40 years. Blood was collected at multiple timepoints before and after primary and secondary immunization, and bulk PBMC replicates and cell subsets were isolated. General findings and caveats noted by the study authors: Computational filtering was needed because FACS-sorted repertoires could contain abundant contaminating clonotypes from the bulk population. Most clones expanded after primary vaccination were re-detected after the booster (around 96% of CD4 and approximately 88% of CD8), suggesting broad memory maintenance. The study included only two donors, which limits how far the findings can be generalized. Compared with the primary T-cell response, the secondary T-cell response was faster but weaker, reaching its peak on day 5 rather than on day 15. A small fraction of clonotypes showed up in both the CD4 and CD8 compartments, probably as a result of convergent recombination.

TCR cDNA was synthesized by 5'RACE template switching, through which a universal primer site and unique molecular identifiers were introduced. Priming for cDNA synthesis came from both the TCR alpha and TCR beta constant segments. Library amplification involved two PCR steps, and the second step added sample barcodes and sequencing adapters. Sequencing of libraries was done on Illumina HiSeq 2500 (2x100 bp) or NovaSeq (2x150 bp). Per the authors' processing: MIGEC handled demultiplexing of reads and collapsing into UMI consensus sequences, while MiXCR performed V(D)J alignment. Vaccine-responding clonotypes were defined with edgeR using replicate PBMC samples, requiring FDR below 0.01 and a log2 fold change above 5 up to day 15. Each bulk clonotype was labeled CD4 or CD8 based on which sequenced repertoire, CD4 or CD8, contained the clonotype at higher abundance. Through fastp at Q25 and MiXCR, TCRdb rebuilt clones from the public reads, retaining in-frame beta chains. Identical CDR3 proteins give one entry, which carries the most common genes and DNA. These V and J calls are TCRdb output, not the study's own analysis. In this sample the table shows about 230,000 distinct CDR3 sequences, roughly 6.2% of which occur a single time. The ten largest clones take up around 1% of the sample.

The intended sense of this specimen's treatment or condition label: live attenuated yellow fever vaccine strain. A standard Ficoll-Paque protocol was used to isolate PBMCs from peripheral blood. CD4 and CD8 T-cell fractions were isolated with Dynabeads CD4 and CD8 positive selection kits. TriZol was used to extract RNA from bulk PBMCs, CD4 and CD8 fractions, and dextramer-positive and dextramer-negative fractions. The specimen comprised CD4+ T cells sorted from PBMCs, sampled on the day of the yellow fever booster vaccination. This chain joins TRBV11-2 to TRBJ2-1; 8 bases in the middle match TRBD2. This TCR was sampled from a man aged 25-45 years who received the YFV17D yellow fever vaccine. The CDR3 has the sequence CASSLKREAGVSYNEQFF. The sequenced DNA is TGTGCCAGCAGCTTAAAAAGAGAAGCGGGAGTGTCCTACAATGAGCAGTTCTTC.